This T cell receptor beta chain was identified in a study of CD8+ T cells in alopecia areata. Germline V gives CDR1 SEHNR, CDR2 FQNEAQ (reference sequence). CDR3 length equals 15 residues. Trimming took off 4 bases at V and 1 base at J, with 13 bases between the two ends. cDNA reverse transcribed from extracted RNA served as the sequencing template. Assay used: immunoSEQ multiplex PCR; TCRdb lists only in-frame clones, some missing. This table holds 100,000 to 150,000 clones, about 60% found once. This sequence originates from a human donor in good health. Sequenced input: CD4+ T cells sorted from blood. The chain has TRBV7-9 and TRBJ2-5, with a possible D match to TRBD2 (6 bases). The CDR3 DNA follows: TGTGCCAGCAGCTCGCGAGGTAGCGGCCAAGAGACCCAGTACTTC. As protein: CASSSRGSGQETQYF.